The 2 T cell receptor beta chains listed next were all sequenced from one sample in a study of CD8 T cells in Susac syndrome. Reverse transcription of roughly 0.45 to 1 ug RNA was performed with random hexamers. In TCRdb, the immunoSEQ multiplex PCR reads were re-called with MiXCR into one record per CDR3 protein. The profile covers 90,000 to 150,000 distinct CDR3 sequences, with 85% to 95% appearing a single time and 0.093% taken by the ten largest. Sequencing was performed on CD4+ T cells from PBMCs. The receptors come from a human donor with multiple sclerosis.

The V and J genes are TRBV6-6 and TRBJ2-2, with D unresolved. Trimming removed 2 bases at V and 4 bases at J, with 8 bases between. This CDR3 region has 14 residues. Germline assignment: CDR1 MNHNY and CDR2 SVGAGI (reference sequence). DNA of the CDR3: TGTGCCAGCAGTTACCCTGCCTCCACCGGGGAGCTGTTTTTT. As protein: CASSYPASTGELFF.

The chain has TRBV2 and TRBJ2-3; 9 bases match TRBD2. This CDR3 region has 16 residues. The germline V gene encodes CDR1 SNHLY and CDR2 FYNNEI. The V and J ends lost 5 bases and 3 bases, in that order; junction bases with no gene match: 9. The CDR3 DNA sequence: TGTGCCAGCAGTTTCCTTGGGGCGGGGGGGACAGATACGCAGTATTTT. Translated, it gives CASSFLGAGGTDTQYF.